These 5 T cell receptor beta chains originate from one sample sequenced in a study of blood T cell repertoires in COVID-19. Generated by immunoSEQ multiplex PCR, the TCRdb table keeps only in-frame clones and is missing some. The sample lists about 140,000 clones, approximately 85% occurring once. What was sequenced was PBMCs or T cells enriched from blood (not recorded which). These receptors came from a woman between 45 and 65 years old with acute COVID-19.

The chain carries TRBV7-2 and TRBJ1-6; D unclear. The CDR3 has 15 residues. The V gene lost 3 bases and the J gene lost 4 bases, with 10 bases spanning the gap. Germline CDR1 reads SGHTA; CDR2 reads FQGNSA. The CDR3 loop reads CASSLGLLYNSPLHF. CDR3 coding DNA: TGTGCCAGCAGCTTGGGCCTCTTATATAATTCACCCCTCCACTTT.

CDR3 coding DNA: TGTGCCAGCAGTTACGGCCCTGAAGCTTTCTTT. Its translation is CASSYGPEAFF. The V call is TRBV6-5, the J call TRBJ1-1; no firm D call. The CDR3 contains 11 residues. Per the germline V gene, CDR1 is MNHEY and CDR2 is SVGAGI. Trimming took 2 bases from V and 6 from J, leaving 4 bases between them.

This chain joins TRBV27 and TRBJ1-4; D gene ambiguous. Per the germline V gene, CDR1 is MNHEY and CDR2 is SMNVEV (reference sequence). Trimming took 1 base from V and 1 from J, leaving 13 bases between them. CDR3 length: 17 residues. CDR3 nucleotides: TGTGCCAGCAGTTTATTGTCTGGGCTGGTAACTAATGAAAAACTGTTTTTT. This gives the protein CASSLLSGLVTNEKLFF.

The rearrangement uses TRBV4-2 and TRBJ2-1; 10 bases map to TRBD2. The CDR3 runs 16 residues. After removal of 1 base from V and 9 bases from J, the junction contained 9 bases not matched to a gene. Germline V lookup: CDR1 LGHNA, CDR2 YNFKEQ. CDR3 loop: CASSQAQAGGPGEQFF. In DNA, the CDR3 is TGTGCCAGCAGCCAAGCGCAAGCGGGAGGGCCCGGTGAGCAGTTCTTC.

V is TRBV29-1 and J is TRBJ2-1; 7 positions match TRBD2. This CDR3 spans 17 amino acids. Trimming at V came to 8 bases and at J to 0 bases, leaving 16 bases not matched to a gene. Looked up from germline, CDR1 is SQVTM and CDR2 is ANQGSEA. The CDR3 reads CSISSGTFLSSYNEQFF. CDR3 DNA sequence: TGCAGCATCTCTAGCGGAACCTTTCTCAGCTCCTACAATGAGCAGTTCTTC.